Described below is a single TCR beta chain sequence and its context. The same CDR3 can be traced to other DNA sequences in this sample. This entry is derived from a study of blood T cell repertoires in COVID-19. Sequencing was performed with immunoSEQ multiplex PCR; in TCRdb, only in-frame clones are kept and a portion is missing. The sample holds fewer than 400,000 clones, about 89% seen once. Between the trimmed V and J ends, which lost 6 bases and 5 bases, there was a span of 11 bases. This CDR3 has 11 amino acids. Germline V gives CDR1 DFQATT, CDR2 SNEGSKA (reference sequence). Cohorts were determined from participant-reported clinical history.

The sequence came from a man aged 55 to 70 who had recovered from COVID-19. Sequenced: PBMCs or T cells enriched from blood (not recorded which). V is TRBV20-1 and J is TRBJ2-7; a weak D match, TRBD1 (6 bases). For the CDR3, the DNA is TGCAGTGCCCCCAGGGGAAACGAGCAGTACTTC. Encoded protein: CSAPRGNEQYF.